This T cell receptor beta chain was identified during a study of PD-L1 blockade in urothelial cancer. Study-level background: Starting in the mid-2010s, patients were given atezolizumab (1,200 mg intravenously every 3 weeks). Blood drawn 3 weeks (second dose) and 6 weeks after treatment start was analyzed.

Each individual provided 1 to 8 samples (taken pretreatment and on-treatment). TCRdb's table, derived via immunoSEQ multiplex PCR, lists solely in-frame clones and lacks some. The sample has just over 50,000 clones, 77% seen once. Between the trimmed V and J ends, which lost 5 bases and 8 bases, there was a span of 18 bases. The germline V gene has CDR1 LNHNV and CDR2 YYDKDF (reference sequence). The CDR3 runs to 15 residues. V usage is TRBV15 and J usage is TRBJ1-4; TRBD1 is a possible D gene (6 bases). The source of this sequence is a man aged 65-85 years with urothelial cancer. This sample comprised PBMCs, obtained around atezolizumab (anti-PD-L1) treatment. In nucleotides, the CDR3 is TGTGCCACCAGCCGCGTGGGGGGGCTACGCGAAAAACTGTTTTTT. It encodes CATSRVGGLREKLFF.